This TCR beta chain derives from a study of blood T cell repertoires in COVID-19. On the study more broadly: Researchers got acute and convalescent COVID-19 samples from the United States, Italy and Spain. PBMCs, B-cell-depleted T cells, or T cells provided the cDNA or gDNA that made up the material.

The CDR3 length is 13 residues. With 6 bases removed from V and 11 bases from J, the gap between germline ends came to 19 bases. Some clones are missing from TCRdb's copy, which holds only in-frame ones; the method was immunoSEQ multiplex PCR. The sample records around 120,000 clones, around 80% being singletons. The clonotype comes from a man between 65 and 85 years old with active or convalescent COVID-19. The sample taken for sequencing was peripheral blood. This rearrangement joins TRBV12-3 or TRBV12-4 to TRBJ1-1; D not resolved. This CDR3 is CASSRRSAVGAFF. The CDR3 nucleotides are TGTGCCAGCAGCCGGCGGAGCGCCGTCGGCGCTTTCTTT.